The rows below give T cell receptor beta chains drawn from one sample of a study of blood T cell repertoires in COVID-19. Libraries were prepared by immunoSEQ multiplex PCR; TCRdb keeps only in-frame clonotypes and omits some of them. The sample holds 200,000 or so clones; roughly 80% are singletons and the top ten take about 2.9%. The sequencing input was peripheral blood. The receptors were sampled from a woman aged 25 to 39 who had recovered from COVID-19. The CDR3 runs from the conserved cysteine through the conserved F or W.

V gene: TRBV5-1
CDR3 length: 16
J gene: TRBJ1-3
CDR3 protein: CASSLNRPSSGNTIYF

V gene: TRBV19
CDR3 length: 14
J gene: TRBJ2-7
CDR3 protein: CASSISSVSYEQYF

V gene: TRBV5-6
CDR3 length: 13
J gene: TRBJ2-2
CDR3 protein: CASSLSGTGELFF

V gene: TRBV24-1
CDR3 length: 15
J gene: TRBJ2-5
CDR3 protein: CATSDSKSIRETQYF

V gene: TRBV7-6
CDR3 length: 16
J gene: TRBJ2-1
CDR3 protein: CASSTWTSGTYNEQFF

V gene: TRBV2
CDR3 length: 15
J gene: TRBJ2-2
CDR3 protein: CASSLIQGVPGELFF

V gene: TRBV19
CDR3 length: 17
J gene: TRBJ1-6
CDR3 protein: CASSMLTAQGRNSPLHF

V gene: TRBV12-1
CDR3 length: 17
J gene: TRBJ2-1
CDR3 protein: CASSFGPGQGKLNEQFF

V gene: TRBV28
CDR3 length: 12
J gene: TRBJ1-6
CDR3 protein: CASSSGDWALHF

V gene: TRBV19
CDR3 length: 11
J gene: TRBJ1-1
CDR3 protein: CASKEDTEAFF

V gene: TRBV6-5
CDR3 length: 16
J gene: TRBJ2-4
CDR3 protein: CASSYRPGEAKNIQYF

V gene: TRBV19
CDR3 length: 11
J gene: TRBJ2-7
CDR3 protein: CASGGGYEQYF

V gene: TRBV4-1
CDR3 length: 17
J gene: TRBJ1-3
CDR3 protein: CASSTPQQGASGNTIYF

V gene: TRBV2
CDR3 length: 17
J gene: TRBJ2-3
CDR3 protein: CALEGGGGGAGGDTQYF

V gene: TRBV25-1
CDR3 length: 14
J gene: TRBJ2-7
CDR3 protein: CASSENREPYEQYF

V gene: TRBV30
CDR3 length: 13
J gene: TRBJ2-7
CDR3 protein: CAWSPGGRREQYF

V gene: TRBV7-9
CDR3 length: 17
J gene: TRBJ2-3
CDR3 protein: CASIRPRPSPRVDTQYF

V gene: TRBV5-1
CDR3 length: 15
J gene: TRBJ2-3
CDR3 protein: CASSLVGGSTDTQYF

V gene: TRBV11-2
CDR3 length: 11
J gene: TRBJ2-3
CDR3 protein: CASSPGLAQYF

V gene: TRBV5-4
CDR3 length: 14
J gene: TRBJ2-7
CDR3 protein: CASSSQGTRGEQYF

V gene: TRBV6-5
CDR3 length: 15
J gene: TRBJ2-7
CDR3 protein: CASRWRGTATGEQYF

V gene: TRBV28
CDR3 length: 16
J gene: TRBJ2-5
CDR3 protein: CASSATGLYYGETQYF

V gene: TRBV4-1
CDR3 length: 18
J gene: TRBJ1-1
CDR3 protein: CASSTPPGTGALNTEAFF

V gene: TRBV30
CDR3 length: 16
J gene: TRBJ1-3
CDR3 protein: CAWSAGGRLSGNTIYF

V gene: TRBV11-3
CDR3 length: 14
J gene: TRBJ2-1
CDR3 protein: CASSLTSGRNEQFF

V gene: TRBV19
CDR3 length: 18
J gene: TRBJ2-1
CDR3 protein: CASSIRRLADNSYNEQFF

V gene: TRBV19
CDR3 length: 12
J gene: TRBJ2-7
CDR3 protein: CASSGQGDEQYF

V gene: TRBV27
CDR3 length: 16
J gene: TRBJ1-6
CDR3 protein: CASSASGTGLNSPLHF

V gene: TRBV10-2
CDR3 length: 14
J gene: TRBJ2-7
CDR3 protein: CASSEKRGAYEQYF

V gene: TRBV6-5
CDR3 length: 16
J gene: TRBJ2-6
CDR3 protein: CASSYSPQSGANVLTF

V gene: TRBV5-6
CDR3 length: 13
J gene: TRBJ2-7
CDR3 protein: CASSLADNTEQYF

V gene: TRBV7-8
CDR3 length: 15
J gene: TRBJ1-1
CDR3 protein: CASSPGQGARTEAFF

V gene: TRBV13
CDR3 length: 13
J gene: TRBJ1-4
CDR3 protein: CASAYWGDEKLFF